This T cell receptor (beta chain) came from a study of patients and donors after allogeneic stem cell transplantation. CDR1 is SEHNR and CDR2 is FQNEAQ in the germline V gene (reference sequence). This CDR3 is 13 amino acids long. Trimming cost V 4 bases and J 7 bases, with 13 bases left between them. Via MiXCR, TCRdb re-called the RT-PCR reads, giving one row per CDR3 protein. The sample carries 410,000 or so distinct CDR3 sequences, 16% recorded once. The chain carries TRBV7-9 and TRBJ2-5; D is uncertain. This receptor was identified in a human donor who was either an allogeneic HSCT recipient or a stem cell or donor lymphocyte infusion donor (not recorded which). It is not recorded whose cells these are; they may come from a transplant donor. The sample consisted of blood, either unsorted or a sorted T cell fraction (not recorded which). CDR3 sequence (DNA): TGTGCCAGCAGCTCGTTCCAAGAAAGGACCCAGTACTTC. It specifies CASSSFQERTQYF.